Included here is one TCR beta chain sequence, with context. Its target is not known. These data come from a study of shared clonotypes between healthy human individuals. Across the study: CD4 naive and CD4 memory each took three plates per donor, while CD8 naive took two and CD8 memory one. Findings and caveats of the study: Non-shared clonotypes showed lower generation probabilities than clonotypes common to all four donors.

The V and J ends lost 4 bases and 11 bases respectively, with 18 bases between them. The CDR3 consists of 13 residues. Germline assignment: CDR1 SGDLS and CDR2 YYNGEE. Clones were read by immunoSEQ multiplex PCR, and TCRdb kept only the in-frame ones, dropping some. The sample shows about 1.1 million clones, approximately 78% of them seen only once. The sequenced sample was memory CD4+ T cells from PBMCs. Subset specified: CD45RA-negative fraction. The chain is built from TRBV9 and TRBJ1-1, with a tentative D call TRBD1 (5 bases). This TCR was sampled from a man between 18 and 29 years old in good health. Some clones in this sample may be carry-over from other donors' samples. For the CDR3, the DNA is TGTGCCAGCAGCCCGGGGCTTCCCCTGCCGGCTTTCTTT. The encoded protein is CASSPGLPLPAFF.